One and the same sample provided the 20 T cell receptor beta chains below, sequenced in a study of blood T cell repertoires in COVID-19. Repertoires were generated with immunoSEQ multiplex PCR, while TCRdb's copy carries only in-frame clones and drops some. The sample records about 270,000 clones, 65% to 90% being singletons. The material sequenced was peripheral blood. The receptors were gathered from a human donor in a cohort sampled during active COVID-19.

The chain links TRBV24-1 to TRBJ2-1; D not resolved. This CDR3 is built from 16 residues. CDR1 and CDR2 from the germline V gene are KGHDR and SFDVKD. The ends were cut back, 2 bases at V and 0 bases at J, with 10 bases in the middle. This CDR3 reads CATSDSRRASYNEQFF. The DNA for the CDR3 is TGTGCCACCAGTGATTCTCGGAGAGCCTCCTACAATGAGCAGTTCTTC.

The chain employs TRBV29-1 and TRBJ2-1; 10 nucleotides match TRBD2. After removal of 2 bases from V and 4 bases from J, the junction contained 8 bases not matched to a gene. CDR3 length: 16 residues. CDR1 and CDR2 from the germline V gene are SQVTM and ANQGSEA. The CDR3 loop reads CSVERGLAGVYNEQFF. Here the CDR3 DNA reads TGCAGCGTTGAACGTGGGCTAGCGGGAGTGTACAATGAGCAGTTCTTC.

The rearrangement links TRBV19 to TRBJ1-5, with a possible D match to TRBD1 (5 bases). V lost 6 bases and J lost 4, with 10 bases in between. CDR1 and CDR2 (germline): LNHDA, SQIVND (reference sequence). CDR3 length: 13 amino acids. The CDR3 protein is CASSEQANQPQHF. The CDR3 region has the DNA TGTGCCAGTAGCGAACAGGCAAATCAGCCCCAGCATTTT.

The genes are TRBV7-9 and TRBJ2-1; D is undetermined. The germline V and J ends were trimmed by 1 base and 7 bases, with 5 bases remaining between them. Germline values: CDR1 SEHNR, CDR2 FQNEAQ (reference sequence). This CDR3 is 12 amino acids long. The CDR3 region has the DNA TGTGCCAGCAGCTTAGACACGAATGAGCAGTTCTTC. Translated, it gives CASSLDTNEQFF.

The chain links TRBV5-1 to TRBJ2-7; 13 bases align to TRBD2. Germline V gives CDR1 SGHRS, CDR2 YFSETQ. Trimming took 4 bases from V and 0 from J; bases not matched to a gene: 4. CDR3 length equals 16 residues. The CDR3 DNA is TGCGCCAGCAGCGCGGGACTAGCGGGACTCTCCTACGAGCAGTACTTC. Its translation is CASSAGLAGLSYEQYF.

V and J are TRBV18 and TRBJ2-1; tentative D call: TRBD1 (6 bases). The ends were cut back, 4 bases at V and 9 bases at J, with 16 bases in the middle. The CDR3 sequence is 14 residues long. CDR1 and CDR2 from the germline V gene are KGHSH and LQKENI. The CDR3 DNA reads as TGTGCCAGCTCACAGACGACTGGGGGCTTTGAGCAGTTCTTC. It yields the protein CASSQTTGGFEQFF.

The chain couples TRBV24-1 to TRBJ2-1, with 11 nucleotides matching TRBD2. The junction had 1 base not matched to a gene; V was cut back by 1 base and J by 0 bases. The CDR3 length is 17 residues. Germline V lookup: CDR1 KGHDR, CDR2 SFDVKD. The CDR3 protein is CATSDFTSGSSYNEQFF. The DNA for the CDR3 is TGTGCCACCAGTGATTTTACTAGCGGGAGCTCCTACAATGAGCAGTTCTTC.

The chain has TRBV7-2 and TRBJ2-7; maybe TRBD2 (6 bases). Germline CDR1 and CDR2: SGHTA and FQGNSA. The CDR3 consists of 16 residues. Deletions cut 5 bases from V and 0 bases from J, with 17 bases between. The chain's CDR3 is CASSRAGTSSSYEQYF. The DNA for the CDR3 is TGTGCCAGCAGCCGGGCCGGGACTTCAAGCTCCTACGAGCAGTACTTC.

This clone was counted many times. V and J are TRBV28 and TRBJ1-1; D may be TRBD1 (5 bases). V dropped 3 bases and J dropped 6 bases, with 14 bases sitting between them. CDR3 length equals 14 residues. Germline CDR1 MDHEN, CDR2 SYDVKM. The CDR3: CASSLELGGAEAFF. CDR3 sequence (DNA): TGTGCCAGCAGTTTGGAACTGGGAGGGGCTGAAGCTTTCTTT.

The chain links TRBV28 to TRBJ1-1, with 8 bases matching TRBD1. Germline assignment: CDR1 MDHEN and CDR2 SYDVKM. This CDR3 region has 15 residues. The trim removed 2 bases at V and 4 bases at J, leaving 6 bases unmatched. In DNA, the CDR3 is TGTGCCAGCAGTTTAGGTATCAGGGGGCTCACTGAAGCTTTCTTT. Protein sequence: CASSLGIRGLTEAFF.

The gene calls are TRBV28 and TRBJ2-7; 9 bases align to TRBD1. J lost 6 bases, V lost 6 bases, and 9 bases had no gene match. The germline V gene has CDR1 MDHEN and CDR2 SYDVKM. The CDR3 loop spans 14 amino acids. This CDR3 reads CASRAGTGIGEQYF. CDR3 DNA: TGTGCCAGCAGGGCCGGGACAGGGATCGGCGAGCAGTACTTC.

This chain links TRBV30 with TRBJ2-1; 10 bases align to TRBD2. Trimming took 3 bases from V and 8 from J; bases not matched to a gene: 7. The CDR3 contains 14 residues. Germline-derived CDR1 and CDR2 are GTSNPN and SVGIG (reference sequence). The CDR3 here is CAWRPSGSGYEQFF. The CDR3 nucleotides read TGTGCCTGGAGACCTAGCGGGAGTGGGTATGAGCAGTTCTTC.

The chain employs TRBV6-5 and TRBJ2-1, with TRBD2 matching 9 bases. Germline-derived CDR1 and CDR2 are MNHEY and SVGAGI. The trim removed 6 bases at V and 8 bases at J, leaving 11 bases unmatched. The CDR3 has 15 amino acids. The CDR3 loop reads CASRKGLAGFHEQFF. The CDR3 DNA reads as TGTGCCAGCAGGAAGGGACTAGCTGGATTCCATGAGCAGTTCTTC.

The chain recombines TRBV20-1 with TRBJ2-3, with a tentative D call TRBD1 (6 bases). The germline V gene has CDR1 DFQATT and CDR2 SNEGSKA (reference sequence). This CDR3 comprises 11 residues. The germline V and J ends were trimmed by 6 bases and 3 bases, with 7 bases remaining between them. Written as DNA, the CDR3 is TGCAGTGCGGGGACAACAGATACGCAGTATTTT. It specifies CSAGTTDTQYF.

The table lists this clone with many counts. The rearrangement joins TRBV9 to TRBJ2-1; 7 bases map to TRBD1. Germline-derived CDR1 and CDR2 are SGDLS and YYNGEE. Trimming removed 5 bases from V and 10 bases from J; junction bases left unmatched: 12. CDR3 length: 14 residues. CDR3: CASSGVDLRGEQFF. The CDR3 DNA sequence: TGTGCCAGCAGTGGAGTGGACCTCAGGGGGGAGCAGTTCTTC.

This clone occurred many times. The chain uses TRBV5-1 and TRBJ2-3, with 8 bases fitting TRBD2. Germline V gene data show CDR1 as SGHRS and CDR2 as YFSETQ. The CDR3 contains 15 residues. The V segment lost 0 bases and the J segment 4 bases; nucleotides outside the gene matches: 4. The CDR3 protein is CASSLAGGDSDTQYF. In DNA, the CDR3 is TGCGCCAGCAGCTTGGCCGGGGGGGACTCAGATACGCAGTATTTT.

V gene TRBV13 combines with J gene TRBJ2-3; 9 nucleotides align to TRBD2. The ends lost 5 bases at V and 0 bases at J; junction bases unmatched: 12. Germline V gene lookup returns CDR1 PRHDT and CDR2 FYEKMQ (reference sequence). The CDR3 covers 18 residues. The CDR3 region is CASSQTASGMASTDTQYF. The CDR3 bases are TGTGCCAGCAGCCAGACGGCTAGCGGGATGGCTAGCACAGATACGCAGTATTTT.

The V and J genes are TRBV3-1 (or the pseudogene TRBV3-2) and TRBJ2-6; no firm D call. The CDR3 spans 17 residues. Trimming cost V 4 bases and J 0 bases, with 13 bases left between them. Germline CDR1 LGHDT, CDR2 YNNKEL (reference sequence). This chain's CDR3 is CASSPWATDSGANVLTF. The CDR3 DNA follows: TGTGCCAGCAGCCCCTGGGCTACCGACTCTGGGGCCAACGTCCTGACTTTC.

The count of this clone is one. The chain carries TRBV5-4 and TRBJ1-2, with TRBD1 matching over 7 bases. V was pared by 0 bases and J by 4 bases, with 6 bases of the junction left unmatched. Germline CDR1 reads SGHNT; CDR2 reads YYREEE (reference sequence). This CDR3 is 15 amino acids long. The CDR3 here is CASSLDARGTYGYTF. CDR3 nucleotide sequence: TGTGCCAGCAGCTTGGACGCCAGGGGGACCTATGGCTACACCTTC.

The V call is TRBV15, the J call TRBJ1-5, with D uncertain. With 7 bases removed from V and 1 base from J, the gap between germline ends came to 8 bases. CDR3 length equals 13 residues. Per germline, CDR1 LNHNV and CDR2 YYDKDF (reference sequence). The CDR3: CATTFQSNQPQHF. CDR3 DNA sequence: TGTGCCACCACCTTTCAGAGCAATCAGCCCCAGCATTTT.